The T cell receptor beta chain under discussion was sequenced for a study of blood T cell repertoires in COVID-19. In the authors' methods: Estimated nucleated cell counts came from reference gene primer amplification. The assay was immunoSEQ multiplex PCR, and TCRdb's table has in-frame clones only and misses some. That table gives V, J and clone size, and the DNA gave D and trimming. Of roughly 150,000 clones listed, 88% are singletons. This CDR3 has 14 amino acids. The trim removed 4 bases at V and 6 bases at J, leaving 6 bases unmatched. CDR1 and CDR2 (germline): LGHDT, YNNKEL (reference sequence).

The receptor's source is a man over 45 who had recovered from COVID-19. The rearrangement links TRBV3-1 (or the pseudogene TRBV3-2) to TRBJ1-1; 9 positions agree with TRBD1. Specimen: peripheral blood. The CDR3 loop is CASSLRGQGAEAFF. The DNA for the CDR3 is TGTGCCAGCAGCCTCCGGGGACAGGGCGCTGAAGCTTTCTTT.